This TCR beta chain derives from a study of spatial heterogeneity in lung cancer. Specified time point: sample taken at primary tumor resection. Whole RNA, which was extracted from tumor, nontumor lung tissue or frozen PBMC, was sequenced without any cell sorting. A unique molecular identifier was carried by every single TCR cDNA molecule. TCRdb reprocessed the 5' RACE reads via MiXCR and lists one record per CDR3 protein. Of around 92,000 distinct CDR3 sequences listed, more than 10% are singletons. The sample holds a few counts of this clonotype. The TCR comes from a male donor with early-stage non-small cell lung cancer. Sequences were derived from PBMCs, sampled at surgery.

The CDR3: CASSQEDRGFHQPQHF. The CDR3 nucleotides are TGCGCCAGCAGCCAAGAGGACAGGGGGTTTCATCAGCCCCAGCATTTT. The chain couples TRBV4-1 to TRBJ1-5; 10 nucleotides match TRBD1. Losses at the gene ends were 0 bases for V and 5 bases for J; bases not matched to a gene: 4. CDR1 MGHRA and CDR2 YSYEKL come from the germline V gene. The length of the CDR3 is 16 residues.